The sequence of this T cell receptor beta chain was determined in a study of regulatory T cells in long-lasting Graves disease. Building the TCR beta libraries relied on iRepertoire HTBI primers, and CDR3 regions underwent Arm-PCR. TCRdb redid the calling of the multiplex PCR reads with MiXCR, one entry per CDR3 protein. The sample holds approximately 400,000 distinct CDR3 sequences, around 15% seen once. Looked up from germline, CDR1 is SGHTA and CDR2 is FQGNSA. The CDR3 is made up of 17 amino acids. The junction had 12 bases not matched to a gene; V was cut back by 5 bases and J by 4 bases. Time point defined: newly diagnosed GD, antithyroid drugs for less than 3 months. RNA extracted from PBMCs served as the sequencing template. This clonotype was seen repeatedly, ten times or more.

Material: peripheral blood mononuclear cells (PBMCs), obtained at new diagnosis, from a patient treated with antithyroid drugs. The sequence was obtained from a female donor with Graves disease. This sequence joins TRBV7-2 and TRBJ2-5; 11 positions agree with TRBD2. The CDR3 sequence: CASSPHSGRALPETQYF. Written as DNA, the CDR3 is TGTGCCAGCAGCCCGCATAGCGGGAGGGCCCTTCCAGAGACCCAGTACTTC.